This TCR beta chain stems from a study of blood T cell repertoires in COVID-19. Study-wide background: COVID-19 samples collected from the United States, Italy and Spain covered acute and convalescent phases. The analysed material was cDNA or gDNA that came from T cells, B-cell-depleted T cells, or PBMCs.

In the source study's methods: Estimation of nucleated cell counts relied on the amplification of reference gene primers. TCRdb keeps only in-frame clones here, not all; method: immunoSEQ multiplex PCR. V, J and clone size derive from that table, while D and trimming were established from the DNA sequence. There are tens of thousands of clones in the sample; over 75% occur only once, and around 3.9% lies in the top ten. CDR3 length: 13 residues. Trimming removed 6 bases from V and 5 bases from J, with 13 bases in between. CDR1 and CDR2 from the germline V gene are LNHDA and SQIVND (reference sequence).

The sample taken for sequencing was peripheral blood. The receptor was isolated from a man in his 70s with acute or convalescent COVID-19. V gene TRBV19 combines with J gene TRBJ1-2; weak D call: TRBD1 (6 bases). The CDR3 sequence is CASSLRQAYGYTF. In DNA form, the CDR3 reads TGTGCCAGTAGCCTTAGACAGGCTTATGGCTACACCTTC.